This T cell receptor beta chain appears in the sequencing data of a study of PD-L1 blockade in urothelial cancer. The sample's time point: pretreatment peripheral blood. Assay used: immunoSEQ multiplex PCR; TCRdb lists only in-frame clones, some missing. This sample yields 54,000 or so clones, of which roughly 84% are seen a single time; 1% to 1.5% belongs to the top ten. Germline assignment: CDR1 SGHVS and CDR2 FQNEAQ. This CDR3 spans 17 amino acids. J was trimmed by 0 bases and V by 1 base; bases with no gene match: 6. This chain connects TRBV7-8 to TRBJ1-3; 7 nucleotides align to TRBD1. This clonotype was sampled from a man aged 50-59 years with urothelial cancer. The starting material was PBMCs, obtained around atezolizumab (anti-PD-L1) treatment. The CDR3 coding sequence is TGTGCCAGCAGCTTAGAGAGGACAGGAGTCTCTGGAAACACCATATATTTT. As protein: CASSLERTGVSGNTIYF.